The sample holds one count of the clone carrying this T cell receptor (beta chain). Antigen: not known. The entry originates in a study of CD8+ T cells in alopecia areata. Study background: A 6-month off-drug phase came after tofacitinib, which had lasted 6 to 18 months. Severity was scored as percentage of affected scalp area in treated patients.

cDNA reverse transcribed from extracted RNA served as the sequencing template. The assay was immunoSEQ multiplex PCR, and TCRdb's table has in-frame clones only and misses some. The sample has some 110,000 clones, 50% to 75% seen once. Treatment specified: oral pan-JAK inhibitor, 5-10 mg twice daily. Study-wide points: In blood and scalp, many expanded lesional clones persisted during tofacitinib.

This CDR3 region has 16 residues. The germline V gene has CDR1 GTSNPN and CDR2 SVGIG (reference sequence). Trimming stripped 4 bases from V and 2 bases from J, with 21 bases between. V and J are TRBV30 and TRBJ2-7, with a possible D match to TRBD2 (5 bases). This TCR was sampled from a human donor with alopecia areata. This sample comprised CD8+ T cells sorted from blood, obtained at week 4, from a patient treated with tofacitinib. CDR3 protein: CAWTEGSSIQAYEQYF. In nucleotides, the CDR3 is TGTGCCTGGACAGAGGGTTCTAGTATTCAGGCCTACGAGCAGTACTTC.